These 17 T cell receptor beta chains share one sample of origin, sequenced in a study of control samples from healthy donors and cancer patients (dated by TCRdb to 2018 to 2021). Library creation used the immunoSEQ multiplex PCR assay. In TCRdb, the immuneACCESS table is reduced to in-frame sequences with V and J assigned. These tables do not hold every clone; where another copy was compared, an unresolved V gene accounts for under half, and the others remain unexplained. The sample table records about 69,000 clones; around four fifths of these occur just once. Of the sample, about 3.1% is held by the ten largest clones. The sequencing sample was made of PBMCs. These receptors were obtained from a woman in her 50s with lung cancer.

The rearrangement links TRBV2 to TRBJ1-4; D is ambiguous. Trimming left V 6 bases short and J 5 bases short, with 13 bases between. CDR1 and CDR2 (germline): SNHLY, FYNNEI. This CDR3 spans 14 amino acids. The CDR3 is CASSPGVVNEKLFF. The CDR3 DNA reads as TGTGCCAGCAGCCCCGGGGTCGTGAATGAAAAACTGTTTTTT. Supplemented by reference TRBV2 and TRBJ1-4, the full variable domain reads EPEVTQTPSHQVTQMGQEVILRCVPISNHLYFYWYRQILGQKVEFLVSFYNNEISEKSEIFDDQFSVERPDGSNFTLKIRSTKLEDSAMYFCASSPGVVNEKLFFGSGTQLSVL.

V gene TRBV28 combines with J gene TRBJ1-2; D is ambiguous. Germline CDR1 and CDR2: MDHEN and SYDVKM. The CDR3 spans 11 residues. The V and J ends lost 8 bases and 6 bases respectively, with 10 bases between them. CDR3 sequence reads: CASLGVDGYTF. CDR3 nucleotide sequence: TGTGCCAGCTTAGGCGTTGATGGCTACACCTTC.

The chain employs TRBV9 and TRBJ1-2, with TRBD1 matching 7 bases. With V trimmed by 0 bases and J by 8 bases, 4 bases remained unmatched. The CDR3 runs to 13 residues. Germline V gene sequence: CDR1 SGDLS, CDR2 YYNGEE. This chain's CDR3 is CASSVAIGGGYTF. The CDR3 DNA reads TGTGCCAGCAGCGTAGCGATAGGGGGCGGCTACACCTTC.

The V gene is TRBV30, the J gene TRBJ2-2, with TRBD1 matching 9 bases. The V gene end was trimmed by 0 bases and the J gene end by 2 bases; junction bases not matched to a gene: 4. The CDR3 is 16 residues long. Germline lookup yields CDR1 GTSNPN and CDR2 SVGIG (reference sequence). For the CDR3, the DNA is TGTGCCTGGAGTGTCATGACAGGGGGTAACACCGGGGAGCTGTTTTTT. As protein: CAWSVMTGGNTGELFF.

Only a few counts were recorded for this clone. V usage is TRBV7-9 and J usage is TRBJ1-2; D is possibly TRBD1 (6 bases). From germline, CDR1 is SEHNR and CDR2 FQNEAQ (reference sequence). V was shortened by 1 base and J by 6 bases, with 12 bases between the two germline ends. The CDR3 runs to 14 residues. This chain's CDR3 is CASSLEQGGDGYTF. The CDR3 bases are TGTGCCAGCAGCTTAGAACAGGGTGGGGATGGCTACACCTTC. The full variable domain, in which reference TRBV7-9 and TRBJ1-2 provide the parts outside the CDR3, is DTGVSQNPRHKITKRGQNVTFRCDPISEHNRLYWYRQTLGQGPEFLTYFQNEAQLEKSRLLSDRFSAERPKGSFSTLEIQRTEQGDSAMYLCASSLEQGGDGYTFGSGTRLTVV.

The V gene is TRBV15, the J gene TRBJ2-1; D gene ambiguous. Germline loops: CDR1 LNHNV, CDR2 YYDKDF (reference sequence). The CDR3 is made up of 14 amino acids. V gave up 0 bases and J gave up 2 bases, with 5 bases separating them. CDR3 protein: CATSRDQAYNEQFF. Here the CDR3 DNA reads TGTGCCACCAGCAGAGACCAAGCCTACAATGAGCAGTTCTTC.

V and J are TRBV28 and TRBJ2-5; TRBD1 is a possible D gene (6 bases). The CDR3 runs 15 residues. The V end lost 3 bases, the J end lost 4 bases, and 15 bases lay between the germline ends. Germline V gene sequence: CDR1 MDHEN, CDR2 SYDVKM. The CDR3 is CASSLAGEGGETQYF. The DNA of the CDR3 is TGTGCCAGCAGTTTGGCAGGGGAAGGAGGAGAGACCCAGTACTTC. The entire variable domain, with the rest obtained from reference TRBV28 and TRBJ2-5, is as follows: DVKVTQSSRYLVKRTGEKVFLECVQDMDHENMFWYRQDPGLGLRLIYFSYDVKMKEKGDIPEGYSVSREKKERFSLILESASTNQTSMYLCASSLAGEGGETQYFGPGTRLLVL.

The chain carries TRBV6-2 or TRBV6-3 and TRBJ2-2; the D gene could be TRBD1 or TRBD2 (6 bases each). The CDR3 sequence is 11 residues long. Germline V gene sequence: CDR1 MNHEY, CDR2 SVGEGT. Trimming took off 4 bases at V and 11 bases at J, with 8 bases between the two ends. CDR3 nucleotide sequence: TGTGCCAGCAGTTGGGGGGCCGAGCTGTTTTTT. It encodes CASSWGAELFF.

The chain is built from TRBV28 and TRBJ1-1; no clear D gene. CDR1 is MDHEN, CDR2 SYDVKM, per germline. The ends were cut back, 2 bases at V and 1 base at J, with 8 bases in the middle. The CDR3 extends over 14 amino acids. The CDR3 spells CASSLGSQNTEAFF. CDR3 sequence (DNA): TGTGCCAGCAGTTTAGGCAGTCAGAACACTGAAGCTTTCTTT.

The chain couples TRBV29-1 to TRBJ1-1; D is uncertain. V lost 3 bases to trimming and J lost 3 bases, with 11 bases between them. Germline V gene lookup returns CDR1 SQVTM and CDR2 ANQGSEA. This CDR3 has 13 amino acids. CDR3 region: CSVDEGLDTEAFF. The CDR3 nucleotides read TGCAGCGTTGACGAAGGGTTAGACACTGAAGCTTTCTTT. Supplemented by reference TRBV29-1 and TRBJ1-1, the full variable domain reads SAVISQKPSRDICQRGTSLTIQCQVDSQVTMMFWYRQQPGQSLTLIATANQGSEATYESGFVIDKFPISRPNLTFSTLTVSNMSPEDSSIYLCSVDEGLDTEAFFGQGTRLTVV.

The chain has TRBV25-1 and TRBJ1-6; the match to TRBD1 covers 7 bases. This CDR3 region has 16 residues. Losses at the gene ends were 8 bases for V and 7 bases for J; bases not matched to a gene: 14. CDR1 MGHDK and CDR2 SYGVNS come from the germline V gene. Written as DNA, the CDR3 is TGTGCCAGCGGACCACTACAGGGGTCGAGGAATTCACCCCTCCACTTT. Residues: CASGPLQGSRNSPLHF.

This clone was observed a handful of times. The CDR3 nucleotides read TGTGCCAGCAGTCCCGGACAGTTCAACTATGGCTACACCTTC. Translation: CASSPGQFNYGYTF. The chain couples TRBV28 to TRBJ1-2; tentative D call: TRBD1 (6 bases). Trimming pared 5 bases from V and 2 bases from J, leaving 12 bases between. Germline V lookup: CDR1 MDHEN, CDR2 SYDVKM. The CDR3 contains 14 residues.

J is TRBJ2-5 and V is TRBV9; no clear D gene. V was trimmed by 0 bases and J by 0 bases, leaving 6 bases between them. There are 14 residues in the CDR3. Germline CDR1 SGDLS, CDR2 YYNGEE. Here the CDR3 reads CASSVGVYQETQYF. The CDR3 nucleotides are TGTGCCAGCAGCGTAGGAGTGTACCAAGAGACCCAGTACTTC.

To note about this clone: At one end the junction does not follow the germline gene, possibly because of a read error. Here the CDR3 DNA reads TGTGCCAGTAGTATAGCAGGCGGGGAGGCAGGCTCTCGCCACTTC. As protein: CASSIAGGEAGSRHF. The chain is built from TRBV19 and TRBJ2-7, with D possibly being TRBD2 (6 bases). The CDR3 extends over 15 amino acids. Germline V gene sequence: CDR1 LNHDA, CDR2 SQIVND (reference sequence).

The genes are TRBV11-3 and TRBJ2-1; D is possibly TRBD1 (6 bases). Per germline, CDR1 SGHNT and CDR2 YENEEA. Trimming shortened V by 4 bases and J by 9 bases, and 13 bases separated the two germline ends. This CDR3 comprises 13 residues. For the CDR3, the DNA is TGTGCCAGCAGCTCGAATGTAGGGGGTGAGCAGTTCTTC. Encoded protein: CASSSNVGGEQFF.

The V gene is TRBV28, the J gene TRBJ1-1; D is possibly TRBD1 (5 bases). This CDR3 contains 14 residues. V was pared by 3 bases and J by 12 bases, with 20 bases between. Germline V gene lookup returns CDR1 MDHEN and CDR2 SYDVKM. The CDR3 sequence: CASSFSIRGGRTFF. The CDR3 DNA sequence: TGTGCCAGCAGTTTCTCGATCCGGGGCGGCAGGACTTTCTTT.

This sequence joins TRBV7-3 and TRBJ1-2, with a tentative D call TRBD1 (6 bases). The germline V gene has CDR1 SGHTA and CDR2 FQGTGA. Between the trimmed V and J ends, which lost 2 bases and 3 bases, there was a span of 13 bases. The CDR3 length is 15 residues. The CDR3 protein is CASSLWGRGDYGYTF. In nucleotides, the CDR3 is TGTGCCAGCAGCTTATGGGGGCGAGGGGACTATGGCTACACCTTC. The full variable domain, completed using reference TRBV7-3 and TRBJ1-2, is GAGVSQTPSNKVTEKGKYVELRCDPISGHTALYWYRQSLGQGPEFLIYFQGTGAADDSGLPNDRFFAVRPEGSVSTLKIQRTERGDSAVYLCASSLWGRGDYGYTFGSGTRLTVV.